This T cell receptor (beta chain) was sequenced for a study of blood T cell repertoires in COVID-19. Study in general: Nucleic acid was either cDNA or gDNA, and it came from T cells, B-cell-depleted T cells, or PBMCs.

Enrolled through a virtual design, the participants were between 18 and 89 years of age and came from 24 US areas. Clinical histories supplied by participants themselves formed the basis of cohort assignment. Two negative PCRs, clearance, or symptom resolution were required of recovered Cohort 3 donors. Some clones are missing from TCRdb's copy, which holds only in-frame ones; the method was immunoSEQ multiplex PCR. This sample has roughly 170,000 clones; roughly 83% occur once, and the top ten carry around 4.3%. The germline CDR1 and CDR2 sequences are MDHEN and SYDVKM. The CDR3 length is 17 residues. V was clipped by 4 bases and J by 2 bases; unmatched bases: 10.

The specimen sequenced was PBMCs or T cells enriched from blood (not recorded which). This receptor was identified in a woman in her 50s who had recovered from COVID-19. The V call is TRBV28, the J call TRBJ2-5, with TRBD2 identical over 10 bases. The chain's CDR3 is CASSSLGERGGQETQYF. The CDR3 DNA reads as TGTGCCAGCAGTTCCCTCGGGGAGCGGGGGGGGCAAGAGACCCAGTACTTC.